One and the same sample provided the 32 T cell receptor beta chains below, sequenced in a study of tumor-infiltrating lymphocytes in localized non-small cell lung cancer. Only in-frame clones appear in the TCRdb table, and some are missing; sequencing was by immunoSEQ multiplex PCR. This sample has 9,000 to 15,000 clones, with about three quarters found just once. Sequencing was done on a sample of uninvolved lung tissue not adjacent to the tumor. These receptors originate from a human donor with non-small cell lung cancer.

This clone was seen a single time. This rearrangement joins TRBV5-4 to TRBJ1-3; no firm D call. Germline values: CDR1 SGHNT, CDR2 YYREEE (reference sequence). This CDR3 has 16 amino acids. Between the trimmed V and J ends, which lost 3 bases and 0 bases, there was a span of 13 bases. CDR3 DNA: TGTGCCAGCAGCTCCTCTGCCGGCGCCTCTGGAAACACCATATATTTT. Its translation is CASSSSAGASGNTIYF.

V is TRBV28 and J is TRBJ1-4, with a possible D match to TRBD1 (6 bases). Germline-derived CDR1 and CDR2 are MDHEN and SYDVKM. This CDR3 has 11 residues. With 10 bases removed from V and 10 bases from J, the gap between germline ends came to 13 bases. CDR3: CATSGGGKLFF. Written as DNA, the CDR3 is TGTGCCACCTCCGGGGGCGGAAAACTGTTTTTT.

V gene TRBV7-2 combines with J gene TRBJ2-3, with TRBD2 matching over 11 bases. Unmatched junction bases numbered 8, after V lost 6 bases and J lost 6 bases. The CDR3 spans 15 residues. Per the germline V gene, CDR1 is SGHTA and CDR2 is FQGNSA. In DNA form, the CDR3 reads TGTGCCAGCAGACCGAGACTAGCGGGGTCGGATACGCAGTATTTT. Its translation is CASRPRLAGSDTQYF. The complete variable domain, with remaining parts taken from reference TRBV7-2 and TRBJ2-3, reads GAGVSQSPSNKVTEKGKDVELRCDPISGHTALYWYRQSLGQGLEFLIYFQGNSAPDKSGLPSDRFSAERTGGSVSTLTIQRTQQEDSAVYLCASRPRLAGSDTQYFGPGTRLTVL.

The V call is TRBV27, the J call TRBJ1-1; D gene uncertain. The V gene's germline CDR1 is MNHEY and CDR2 SMNVEV (reference sequence). There are 13 residues in the CDR3. V lost 3 bases and J 6 bases, leaving 11 bases between the germline ends. The CDR3 nucleotides read TGTGCCAGCAGTTTGGGGAGAAGGGCTGAAGCTTTCTTT. Translated: CASSLGRRAEAFF.

This chain connects TRBV7-3 to TRBJ2-2; 10 bases are shared with TRBD2. Germline trimming cut 6 bases from V and 4 bases from J; bases unmatched to any gene: 8. This CDR3 is 16 amino acids long. Germline V lookup: CDR1 SGHTA, CDR2 FQGTGA. The CDR3 spells CASSGPGTSATGELFF. The CDR3 bases are TGTGCCAGCAGTGGCCCCGGGACTAGCGCCACCGGGGAGCTGTTTTTT. Using reference TRBV7-3 and TRBJ2-2 for the parts outside the CDR3, the full variable domain is GAGVSQTPSNKVTEKGKYVELRCDPISGHTALYWYRQSLGQGPEFLIYFQGTGAADDSGLPNDRFFAVRPEGSVSTLKIQRTERGDSAVYLCASSGPGTSATGELFFGEGSRLTVL.

V and J are TRBV7-2 and TRBJ2-3; D unresolved. The V end was cut by 1 base, the J end by 2 bases, with 10 bases between. The CDR3 sequence is 15 residues long. Germline CDR1 is SGHTA and CDR2 is FQGNSA. DNA of the CDR3: TGTGCCAGCAGCTTAGGGGGAAGGGTCACAGATACGCAGTATTTT. This gives the protein CASSLGGRVTDTQYF.

The chain links TRBV15 to TRBJ2-5; 7 bases align to TRBD2. With 8 bases clipped from V and 5 bases from J, the junction kept 8 bases outside the gene matches. This CDR3 spans 13 amino acids. In germline, CDR1 is LNHNV, CDR2 YYDKDF (reference sequence). This chain's CDR3 is CATAGGKLETQYF. The CDR3 DNA follows: TGTGCCACCGCCGGGGGGAAGTTGGAGACCCAGTACTTC.

This clone has only a few counts. The rearrangement links TRBV7-3 to TRBJ2-1; possible D gene TRBD1, 5 bases. The CDR3 sequence is 13 residues long. V lost 5 bases and J 5 bases, leaving 10 bases between the germline ends. CDR1 and CDR2 (germline): SGHTA, FQGTGA. The CDR3 region has the DNA TGTGCCAGCAGCACCCCAGGGAACAATGAGCAGTTCTTC. This encodes CASSTPGNNEQFF.

The V call is TRBV6-1, the J call TRBJ2-2; the match to TRBD2 covers 13 bases. This CDR3 spans 18 amino acids. Germline V gene data show CDR1 as MNHNS and CDR2 as SASEGT. V was pared by 4 bases and J by 3 bases, with 8 bases of the junction left unmatched. Here the CDR3 DNA reads TGTGCCAGCAGTGTTTCACTAGCGGGAGGGCCGGACACCGGGGAGCTGTTTTTT. This sequence encodes CASSVSLAGGPDTGELFF.

The V and J genes are TRBV6-1 and TRBJ2-1; 13 nucleotides line up with TRBD2. V lost 4 bases to trimming and J lost 0 bases; unmatched junction nucleotides: 9. Germline assignment: CDR1 MNHNS and CDR2 SASEGT. CDR3 size: 19 residues. The CDR3 region is CASSGRTSGGLSSYNEQFF. CDR3 nucleotides: TGTGCCAGCAGTGGCCGGACTAGCGGGGGCCTAAGCTCCTACAATGAGCAGTTCTTC.

As to this clone: Distinct nucleotide sequences in the sample also encode this CDR3. The chain recombines TRBV29-1 with TRBJ2-3; no clear D gene. Germline lookup yields CDR1 SQVTM and CDR2 ANQGSEA. V gave up 4 bases and J gave up 5 bases, with 4 bases separating them. The CDR3 runs to 10 residues. In DNA, the CDR3 is TGCAGCGTTGGAAGAGATACGCAGTATTTT. This translates into CSVGRDTQYF.

This clone appeared a few times. The chain has TRBV6-6 and TRBJ1-1; the D is unclear. The CDR3 covers 15 residues. Germline CDR1 and CDR2: MNHNY and SVGAGI (reference sequence). With 0 bases removed from V and 1 base from J, the gap between germline ends came to 9 bases. This chain's CDR3 is CASSYSRRANTEAFF. Written as DNA, the CDR3 is TGTGCCAGCAGTTACTCGAGACGGGCGAACACTGAAGCTTTCTTT.

The V and J genes are TRBV29-1 and TRBJ2-3, with no clear D. The CDR3 is made up of 13 amino acids. The V end lost 4 bases, the J end lost 0 bases, and 8 bases lay between the germline ends. The germline V gene encodes CDR1 SQVTM and CDR2 ANQGSEA. CDR3 residues: CSVVPSSTDTQYF. CDR3 coding DNA: TGCAGCGTTGTCCCTAGTAGCACAGATACGCAGTATTTT.

This sequence joins TRBV5-1 and TRBJ1-1; D not resolved. This CDR3 has 13 amino acids. The germline V gene encodes CDR1 SGHRS and CDR2 YFSETQ. V lost 2 bases, J lost 3 bases, and 8 bases lay in between. The CDR3 loop is CASSFGWDTEAFF. CDR3 sequence (DNA): TGCGCCAGCAGCTTTGGCTGGGACACTGAAGCTTTCTTT.

The chain recombines TRBV7-8 with TRBJ2-1; TRBD1 aligns across 8 bases. Germline V gives CDR1 SGHVS, CDR2 FQNEAQ. The CDR3 has 15 residues. Germline trimming cut 2 bases from V and 6 bases from J; bases unmatched to any gene: 6. The CDR3, as DNA: TGTGCCAGCAGCTTACGGACAGGGAACCGCAATGAGCAGTTCTTC. Protein sequence: CASSLRTGNRNEQFF.

As DNA, the CDR3 is TGTGCCAGTAAGGGCGGGGGTGGCAATCAGCCCCAGCATTTT. Encoded protein: CASKGGGGNQPQHF. The rearrangement links TRBV19 to TRBJ1-5, with D possibly being TRBD1 (5 bases). There are 14 residues in the CDR3. Germline assignment: CDR1 LNHDA and CDR2 SQIVND (reference sequence). The ends were cut back, 7 bases at V and 2 bases at J, with 12 bases in the middle.

The genes are TRBV4-3 and TRBJ1-2; unclear D gene. Trimming took off 0 bases at V and 4 bases at J, with 15 bases between the two ends. This CDR3 comprises 16 residues. Germline V gene sequence: CDR1 LGHNA, CDR2 YSLEER. The CDR3 coding sequence is TGCGCCAGCAGCCAAGAACCAGAGCTCCTGATCTATGGCTACACCTTC. As protein: CASSQEPELLIYGYTF.

The chain employs TRBV6-5 and TRBJ1-2; D perhaps matches TRBD1 (5 bases). Germline V gene sequence: CDR1 MNHEY, CDR2 SVGAGI. The CDR3 totals 13 residues. Trimming removed 0 bases at V and 9 bases at J, with 11 bases between. The CDR3 DNA sequence: TGTGCCAGCAGTTACTCGTCCAGGGTGAGCTACACCTTC. Translating gives CASSYSSRVSYTF.

The chain links TRBV7-9 to TRBJ2-5, with TRBD1 matching 7 bases. CDR3 size: 14 residues. CDR1 is SEHNR, CDR2 FQNEAQ, per germline (reference sequence). With 5 bases clipped from V and 4 bases from J, the junction kept 7 bases outside the gene matches. The CDR3 bases are TGTGCCAGCAGCGTTTACAGGGGAGTAGAGACCCAGTACTTC. Translating it yields CASSVYRGVETQYF.

The chain recombines TRBV30 with TRBJ1-5; a possible D gene is TRBD1 (5 bases). Trimming left V 0 bases short and J 6 bases short, with 15 bases between. Germline values: CDR1 GTSNPN, CDR2 SVGIG (reference sequence). The CDR3 runs to 15 residues. The CDR3 loop is CAWSVGGTHGQPQHF. DNA for the CDR3: TGTGCCTGGAGTGTGGGAGGGACCCACGGTCAGCCCCAGCATTTT.

The rearrangement links TRBV19 to TRBJ2-1; 8 bases map to TRBD2. V shed 11 bases and J 4 bases; nucleotides not matched to a gene: 10. There are 14 residues in the CDR3. Germline V gives CDR1 LNHDA, CDR2 SQIVND (reference sequence). The CDR3 nucleotides read TGTGCCTCTAGGGGACTAGGACTATACAATGAGCAGTTCTTC. This gives the protein CASRGLGLYNEQFF.

The rearrangement links TRBV5-6 to TRBJ1-1, with a weak D call TRBD1 (5 bases). Between the trimmed V and J ends, which lost 4 bases and 4 bases, there was a span of 17 bases. CDR3 length: 15 amino acids. The germline gives CDR1 SGHDT, CDR2 YYEEEE. This CDR3 reads CASSDLGDLVTEAFF. CDR3 DNA: TGTGCCAGCAGCGATTTAGGGGATTTGGTCACTGAAGCTTTCTTT.

V usage is TRBV7-9 and J usage is TRBJ2-7; 10 nucleotides line up with TRBD2. The V segment lost 5 bases and the J segment 5 bases; nucleotides outside the gene matches: 9. The CDR3 covers 15 residues. The V gene's germline CDR1 is SEHNR and CDR2 FQNEAQ (reference sequence). The CDR3 here is CASSLTIAGGDEQYF. Here the CDR3 DNA reads TGTGCCAGCAGCCTTACAATAGCGGGGGGTGACGAGCAGTACTTC.

V and J are TRBV28 and TRBJ2-5, with 11 bases fitting TRBD2. The CDR3 length is 16 residues. V was clipped by 5 bases and J by 1 base; unmatched bases: 6. The germline V gene has CDR1 MDHEN and CDR2 SYDVKM. Here the CDR3 DNA reads TGTGCCAGCAGTCCAGCAGGGACTAGCGGCCAAGAGACCCAGTACTTC. Its translation is CASSPAGTSGQETQYF. The complete variable domain, with remaining parts taken from reference TRBV28 and TRBJ2-5, reads DVKVTQSSRYLVKRTGEKVFLECVQDMDHENMFWYRQDPGLGLRLIYFSYDVKMKEKGDIPEGYSVSREKKERFSLILESASTNQTSMYLCASSPAGTSGQETQYFGPGTRLLVL.

The chain is built from TRBV7-2 and TRBJ2-1; TRBD1 matches 8 bases. The CDR3 sequence is 14 residues long. Per the germline V gene, CDR1 is SGHTA and CDR2 is FQGNSA. V was clipped by 2 bases and J by 5 bases; unmatched bases: 2. The CDR3 nucleotides read TGTGCCAGCAGCTTACGGACAGGGAACAATGAGCAGTTCTTC. This gives the protein CASSLRTGNNEQFF.

The chain has TRBV10-3 and TRBJ1-2, with TRBD1 matching over 7 bases. CDR1 ENHRY and CDR2 SYGVKD come from the germline V gene. The CDR3 contains 16 residues. J was trimmed by 8 bases and V by 5 bases; bases with no gene match: 17. CDR3 sequence reads: CAISRPAAGTVQGYTF. CDR3 DNA: TGTGCCATCAGTCGGCCGGCGGCGGGGACAGTTCAGGGCTACACCTTC.

The chain couples TRBV7-9 to TRBJ2-3; the D gene is possibly TRBD2 (5 bases). The CDR3 length is 19 residues. Between the trimmed V and J ends, which lost 0 bases and 4 bases, there was a span of 23 bases. The germline V gene encodes CDR1 SEHNR and CDR2 FQNEAQ (reference sequence). CDR3 loop: CASSLARRGPPLEADTQYF. CDR3 DNA sequence: TGTGCCAGCAGCTTAGCGCGGAGAGGGCCTCCACTCGAGGCAGATACGCAGTATTTT.

The chain combines TRBV19 with TRBJ2-2; D not certain. V lost 3 bases, J lost 2 bases, and 13 bases lay in between. Germline V gene lookup returns CDR1 LNHDA and CDR2 SQIVND (reference sequence). CDR3 length: 16 amino acids. In DNA form, the CDR3 reads TGTGCCAGTAGTATCCCTCACTTTTTTAACACCGGGGAGCTGTTTTTT. Its protein is CASSIPHFFNTGELFF.

The gene calls are TRBV7-9 and TRBJ1-2, with 7 bases matching TRBD1. The CDR3 consists of 15 residues. The junction had 5 bases not matched to a gene; V was cut back by 0 bases and J by 4 bases. Per germline, CDR1 SEHNR and CDR2 FQNEAQ (reference sequence). CDR3 protein: CASSLATGYGYGYTF. CDR3 coding DNA: TGTGCCAGCAGCTTAGCGACAGGGTATGGCTATGGCTACACCTTC.

The chain couples TRBV5-6 to TRBJ2-1, with D perhaps matching TRBD2 (5 bases). CDR1 and CDR2 (germline): SGHDT, YYEEEE. The CDR3 is made up of 12 amino acids. With 1 base removed from V and 15 bases from J, the gap between germline ends came to 14 bases. The CDR3 region is CASSLNRERVFF. CDR3 in DNA: TGTGCCAGCAGCTTGAACCGGGAACGGGTGTTCTTC.

The chain recombines TRBV4-1 with TRBJ2-7, with D possibly being TRBD2 (6 bases). Trimming stripped 1 base from V and 5 bases from J, with 15 bases between. The CDR3 is 15 residues long. Germline V lookup: CDR1 MGHRA, CDR2 YSYEKL. Here the CDR3 DNA reads TGCGCCAGCAGCCAAGGGTTAGGGAGGTCGGACGAGCAGTACTTC. Translated, it gives CASSQGLGRSDEQYF.

The rearrangement uses TRBV19 and TRBJ1-1, with D perhaps TRBD1 (5 bases). The CDR3 has 15 amino acids. Trimming pared 8 bases from V and 0 bases from J, leaving 16 bases between. The germline gives CDR1 LNHDA, CDR2 SQIVND (reference sequence). The CDR3 sequence: CASYRPGYMNTEAFF. The CDR3 DNA sequence: TGTGCCAGTTACAGGCCCGGCTACATGAACACTGAAGCTTTCTTT.